This record looks at one T cell receptor beta chain sequence and its context. Additional DNA sequences in this sample encode the identical CDR3. The sample comes from a study of blood T cell repertoires in COVID-19. As for the study in general: Sites in the United States, Italy and Spain provided acute and convalescent COVID-19 samples. Sources were T cells, B-cell-depleted T cells, or PBMCs; the material itself was cDNA or gDNA.

V dropped 4 bases and J dropped 10; count of bases not matched to a gene: 6. This CDR3 contains 14 residues. Per germline, CDR1 KGHDR and CDR2 SFDVKD. Profiling relied on immunoSEQ multiplex PCR, and the TCRdb table lists in-frame clones only, not all of them. The sample yields 110,000 or so clones, more than 80% seen once. The receptor was derived from an older woman with COVID-19, enrolled during active disease. This chain links TRBV24-1 with TRBJ1-6; 7 bases are a match to TRBD1. Sequenced input: peripheral blood. In DNA form, the CDR3 reads TGTGCCACCAGTGAGGGGACAGTAAACTCACCCCTCCACTTT. Protein sequence: CATSEGTVNSPLHF.